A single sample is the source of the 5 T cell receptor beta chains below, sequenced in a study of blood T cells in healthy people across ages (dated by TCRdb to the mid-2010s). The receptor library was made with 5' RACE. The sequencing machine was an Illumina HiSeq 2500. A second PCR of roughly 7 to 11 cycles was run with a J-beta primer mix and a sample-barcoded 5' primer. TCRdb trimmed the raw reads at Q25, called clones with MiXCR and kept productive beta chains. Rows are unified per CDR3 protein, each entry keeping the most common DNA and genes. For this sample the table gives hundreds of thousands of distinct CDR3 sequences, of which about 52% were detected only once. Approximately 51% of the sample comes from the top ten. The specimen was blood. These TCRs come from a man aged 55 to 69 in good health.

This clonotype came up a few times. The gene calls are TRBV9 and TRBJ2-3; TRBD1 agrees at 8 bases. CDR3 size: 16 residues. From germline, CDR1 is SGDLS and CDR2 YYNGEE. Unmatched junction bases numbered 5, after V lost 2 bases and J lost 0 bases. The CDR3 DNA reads TGTGCCAGCAGCGTTGCAGGGGGCATTAGCACAGATACGCAGTATTTT. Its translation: CASSVAGGISTDTQYF.

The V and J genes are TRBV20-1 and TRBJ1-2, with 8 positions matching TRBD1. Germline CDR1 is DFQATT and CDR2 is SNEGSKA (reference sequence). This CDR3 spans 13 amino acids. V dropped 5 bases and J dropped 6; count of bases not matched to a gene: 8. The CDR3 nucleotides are TGCAGTGCTCCCCGGACAGGGTCTAATGGCTACACCTTC. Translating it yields CSAPRTGSNGYTF.

This CDR3 reads CASSIQGAHSTDTQYF. DNA of the CDR3: TGTGCCAGCAGTATACAGGGGGCGCATAGCACAGATACGCAGTATTTT. The gene calls are TRBV28 and TRBJ2-3, with 9 bases identical to TRBD1. The CDR3 runs to 16 residues. The germline V gene has CDR1 MDHEN and CDR2 SYDVKM. V gave up 5 bases and J gave up 0 bases; unmatched junction bases: 6.

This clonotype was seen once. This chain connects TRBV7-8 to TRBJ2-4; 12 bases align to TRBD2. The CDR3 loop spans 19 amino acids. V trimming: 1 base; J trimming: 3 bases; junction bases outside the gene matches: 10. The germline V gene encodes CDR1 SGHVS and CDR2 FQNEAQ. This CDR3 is CASSLGLAGGHASKNIQYF. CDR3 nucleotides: TGTGCCAGCAGCTTAGGCCTAGCGGGAGGGCACGCAAGCAAAAACATTCAGTACTTC.

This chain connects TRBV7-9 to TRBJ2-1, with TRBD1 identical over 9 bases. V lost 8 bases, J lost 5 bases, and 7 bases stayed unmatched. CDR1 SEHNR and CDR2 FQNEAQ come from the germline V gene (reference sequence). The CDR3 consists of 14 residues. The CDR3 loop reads CASGETGGNNEQFF. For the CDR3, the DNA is TGTGCCAGCGGCGAGACAGGGGGAAACAATGAGCAGTTCTTC.